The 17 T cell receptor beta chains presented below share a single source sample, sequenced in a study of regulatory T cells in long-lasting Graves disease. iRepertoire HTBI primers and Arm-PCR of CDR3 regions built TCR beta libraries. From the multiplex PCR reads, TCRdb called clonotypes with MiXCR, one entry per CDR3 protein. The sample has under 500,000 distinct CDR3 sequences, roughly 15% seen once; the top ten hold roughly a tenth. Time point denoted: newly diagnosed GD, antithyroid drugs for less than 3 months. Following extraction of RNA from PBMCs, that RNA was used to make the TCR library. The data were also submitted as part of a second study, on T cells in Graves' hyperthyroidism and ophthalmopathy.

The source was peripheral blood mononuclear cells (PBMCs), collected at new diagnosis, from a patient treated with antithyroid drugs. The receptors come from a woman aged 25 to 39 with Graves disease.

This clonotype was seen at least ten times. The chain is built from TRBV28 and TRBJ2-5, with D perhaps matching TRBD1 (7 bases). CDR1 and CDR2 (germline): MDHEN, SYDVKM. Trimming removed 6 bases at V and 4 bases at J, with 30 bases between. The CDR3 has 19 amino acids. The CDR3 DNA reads TGTGCCAGCAGCCCATACCTGCTGCGGGGTTTAGGGGGCCCAGAGACCCAGTACTTC. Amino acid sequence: CASSPYLLRGLGGPETQYF.

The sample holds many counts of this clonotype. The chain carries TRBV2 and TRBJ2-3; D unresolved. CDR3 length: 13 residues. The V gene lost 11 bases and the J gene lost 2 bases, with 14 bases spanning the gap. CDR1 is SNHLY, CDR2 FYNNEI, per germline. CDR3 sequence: CASSGLTTDTQYF. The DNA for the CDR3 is TGTGCCTCCTCCGGCCTAACCACAGATACGCAGTATTTT.

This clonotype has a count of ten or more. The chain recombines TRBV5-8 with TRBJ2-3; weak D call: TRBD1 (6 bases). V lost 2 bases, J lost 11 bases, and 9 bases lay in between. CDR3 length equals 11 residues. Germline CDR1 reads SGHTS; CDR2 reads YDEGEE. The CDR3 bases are TGTGCCAGCAGCTTTCCGGGACAGCAGTATTTT. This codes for CASSFPGQQYF.

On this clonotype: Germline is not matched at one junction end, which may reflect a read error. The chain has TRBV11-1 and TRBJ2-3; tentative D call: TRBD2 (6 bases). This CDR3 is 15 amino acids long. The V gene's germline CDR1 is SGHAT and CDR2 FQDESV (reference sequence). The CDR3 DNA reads TGCGCCAGCAGCCAAGAGGGACTCGTCACAGATACGCAGTATTTT. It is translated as CASSQEGLVTDTQYF. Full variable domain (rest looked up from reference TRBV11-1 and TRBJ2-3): EAEVAQSPRYKITEKSQAVAFWCDPISGHATLYWYRQILGQGPELLVQFQDESVVDDSQLPKDRFSAERLKGVDSTLKIQPAELGDSAMYLCASSQEGLVTDTQYFGPGTRLTVL.

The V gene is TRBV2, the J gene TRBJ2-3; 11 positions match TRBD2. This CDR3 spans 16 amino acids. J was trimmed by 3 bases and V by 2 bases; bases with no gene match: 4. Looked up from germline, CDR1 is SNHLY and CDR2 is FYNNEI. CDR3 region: CASSELRTSGTDTQYF. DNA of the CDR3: TGTGCCAGCAGTGAATTAAGGACTAGCGGGACAGATACGCAGTATTTT.

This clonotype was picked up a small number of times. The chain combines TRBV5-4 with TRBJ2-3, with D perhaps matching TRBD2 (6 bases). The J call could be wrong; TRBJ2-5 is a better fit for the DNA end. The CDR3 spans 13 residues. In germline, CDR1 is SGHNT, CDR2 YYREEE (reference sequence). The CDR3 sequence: CASSLRRAETQYF. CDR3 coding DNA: TGTGCCAGCAGCTTGAGGAGGGCGGAGACCCAGTACTTC.

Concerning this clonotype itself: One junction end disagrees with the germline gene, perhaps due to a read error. The CDR3 bases are TGCGCCAGCAGCATAGCCCAGGGGGCTGCCGGGGAGCTGTGTTTT. Translation: CASSIAQGAAGELCF. The rearrangement links TRBV5-1 to TRBJ2-2; the match to TRBD1 covers 8 bases. CDR3 length: 15 amino acids. Germline V gene sequence: CDR1 SGHRS, CDR2 YFSETQ.

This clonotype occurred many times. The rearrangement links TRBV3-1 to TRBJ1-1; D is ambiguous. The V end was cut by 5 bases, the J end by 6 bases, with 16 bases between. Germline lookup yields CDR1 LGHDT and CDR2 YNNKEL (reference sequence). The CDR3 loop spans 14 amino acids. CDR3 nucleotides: TGTGCCAGCAGCTTCGGACGGAGAGGATCTGAAGCTTTCTTT. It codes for CASSFGRRGSEAFF.

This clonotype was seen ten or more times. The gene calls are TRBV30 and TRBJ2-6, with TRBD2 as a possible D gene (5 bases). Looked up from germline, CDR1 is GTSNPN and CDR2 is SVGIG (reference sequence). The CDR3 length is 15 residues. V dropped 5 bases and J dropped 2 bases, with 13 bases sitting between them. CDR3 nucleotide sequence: TGTGCCTGGGAGGGTCCGGAGACTGGGGCCAACGTCCTGACTTTC. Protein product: CAWEGPETGANVLTF. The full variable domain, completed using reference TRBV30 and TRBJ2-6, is SQTIHQWPATLVQPVGSPLSLECTVEGTSNPNLYWYRQAAGRGLQLLFYSVGIGQISSEVPQNLSASRPQDRQFILSSKKLLLSDSGFYLCAWEGPETGANVLTFGAGSRLTVL.

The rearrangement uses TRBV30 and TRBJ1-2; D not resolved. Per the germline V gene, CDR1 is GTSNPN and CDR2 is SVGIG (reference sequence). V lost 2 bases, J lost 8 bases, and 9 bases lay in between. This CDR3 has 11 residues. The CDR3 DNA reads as TGTGCCTGGAGTAGCGGGTTCGGCTACACCTTC. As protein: CAWSSGFGYTF.

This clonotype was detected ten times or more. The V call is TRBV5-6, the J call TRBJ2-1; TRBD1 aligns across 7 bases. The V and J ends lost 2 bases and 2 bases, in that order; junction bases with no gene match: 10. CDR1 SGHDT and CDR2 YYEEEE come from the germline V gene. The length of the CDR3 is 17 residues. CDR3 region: CASSFSYRGSAYNEQFF. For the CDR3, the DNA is TGTGCCAGCAGCTTCTCTTACAGGGGAAGCGCCTACAATGAGCAGTTCTTC.

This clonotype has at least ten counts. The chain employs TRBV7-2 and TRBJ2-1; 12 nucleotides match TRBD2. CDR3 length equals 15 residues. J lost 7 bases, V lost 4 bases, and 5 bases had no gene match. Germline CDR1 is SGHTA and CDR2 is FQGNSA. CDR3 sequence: CASSSSGRAQNEQFF. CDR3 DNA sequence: TGTGCCAGCAGCTCTAGCGGGAGGGCCCAAAATGAGCAGTTCTTC.

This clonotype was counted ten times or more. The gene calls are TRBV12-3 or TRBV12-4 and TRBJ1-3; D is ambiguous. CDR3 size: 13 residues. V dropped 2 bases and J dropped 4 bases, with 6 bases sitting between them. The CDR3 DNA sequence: TGTGCCAGCAGTTTAAGAGAAGGAAACACCATATATTTT. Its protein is CASSLREGNTIYF.

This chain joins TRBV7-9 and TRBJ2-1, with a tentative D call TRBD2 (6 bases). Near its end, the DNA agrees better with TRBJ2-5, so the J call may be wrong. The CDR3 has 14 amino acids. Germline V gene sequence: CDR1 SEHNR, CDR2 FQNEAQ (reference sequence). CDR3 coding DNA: TGTGCCAGCAGCTCTAGCGAGCAGCCGGAGACCCAGTACTTC. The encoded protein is CASSSSEQPETQYF.

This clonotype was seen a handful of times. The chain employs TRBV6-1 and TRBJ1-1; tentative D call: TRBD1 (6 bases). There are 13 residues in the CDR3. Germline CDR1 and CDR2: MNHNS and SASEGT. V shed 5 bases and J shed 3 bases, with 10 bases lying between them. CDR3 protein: CASSQGQYTEAFF. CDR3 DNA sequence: TGTGCCAGCAGTCAAGGACAGTACACTGAAGCTTTCTTT.

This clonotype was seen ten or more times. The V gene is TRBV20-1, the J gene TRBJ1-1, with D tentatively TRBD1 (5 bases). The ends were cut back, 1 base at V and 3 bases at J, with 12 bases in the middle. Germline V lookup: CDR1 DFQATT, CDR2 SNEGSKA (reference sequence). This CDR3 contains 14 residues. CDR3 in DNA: TGCAGTGCTAGAGCAGGGATAACGGACACTGAAGCTTTCTTT. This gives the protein CSARAGITDTEAFF.

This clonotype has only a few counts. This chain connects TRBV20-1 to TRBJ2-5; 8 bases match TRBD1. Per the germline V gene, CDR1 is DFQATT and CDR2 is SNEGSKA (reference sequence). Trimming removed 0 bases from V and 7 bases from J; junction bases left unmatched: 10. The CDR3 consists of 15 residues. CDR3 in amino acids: CSAREVDRGLGTQYF. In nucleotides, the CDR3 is TGCAGTGCTAGAGAAGTCGACAGGGGCTTAGGGACCCAGTACTTC.